This note documents a single T cell receptor (beta chain) sequence. The antigen is not known. The source of the sample is a study of cytomegalovirus exposure and HLA in healthy donors. Study summary: Findings of an earlier analysis included some 120 million unique TCR beta sequences from 190 million or so T cells. General study results and limits: The authors later linked a missense DCLRE1C variant to TCR beta V- and J-gene trimming. Sequencing depth roughly uniform across donors was assumed in presence/absence analyses.

The PCR used 60 Vbeta and 13 Jbeta primers. Assay: immunoSEQ multiplex PCR; the TCRdb copy retains only in-frame clones and omits some. This sample has roughly 170,000 clones, with 75% to 85% found just once. The sample comprised PBMCs. The sequence was collected from a woman between 50 and 59 years old in good health and CMV-seropositive.

CDR3 in DNA: TGTGCCAGCAGTCGGGGGTTTGGCTACACCTTC. Translation gives CASSRGFGYTF. This chain links TRBV6-5 with TRBJ1-2; perhaps TRBD1 as D (5 bases). The V and J ends lost 5 bases and 7 bases respectively, with 8 bases between them. The CDR3 has 11 amino acids. In germline, CDR1 is MNHEY, CDR2 SVGAGI.